This TCR beta chain originates from a study of T cells in lung cancer brain metastases (dated by TCRdb to about 2018). Some background on the complete study: Of the 20 to 25 patients, about 17 had a history of tobacco use, with a median of around 41 pack-years. Of the roughly 20 patients, around 17 received no interval therapy between resection of the primary and resection of the metastasis. A median interval of around 370 days was observed between acquisition of the primary and brain metastasis specimens. The study compared TCR beta CDR3 repertoires between fully resected primary non-small cell lung cancers and paired brain metastases. The cohort included roughly 20 patients who provided approximately 40 specimens, with each patient contributing one primary lung lesion and one brain metastasis. A median age at first diagnosis of roughly 58 years was recorded for the patients, of whom eight or nine were male and roughly 12 were female. The average DNA integrity number was approximately 3.8 in both primary and metastatic specimens, and the two sites did not differ significantly. Overall results and qualifications from the work: It was not possible to control for the effects of preoperative corticosteroids on T cell infiltration in brain metastases. Most clones were lesion-specific, with limited overlap between paired lesions (mean Morisita index approximately 0.24). Significantly fewer unique productive clones were found in brain metastases than in paired primaries (median 1540 versus 4551). DNA fragmentation in the FFPE samples may have prevented recovery of the complete infiltrating T cell repertoire. A significantly larger repertoire fraction was made up by the ten most abundant clones in brain metastases than in primaries, which was suggestive of clonal expansion.

Between roughly 2 and 4.92 ug genomic DNA was input per sample, with paired samples receiving equal DNA input. TCR beta libraries were constructed with the immunoSEQ hsTCRbeta Kit, with multiplexed V and J gene primers used across two PCR steps. The pooled libraries, together with positive and negative controls, were sequenced on an Illumina MiSeq running a 100-cycle paired-end protocol. For the original study's pipeline: The immunoSEQ vendor processed the raw data into normalized, annotated TCR beta repertoire reports. Richness was defined as unique clones by nucleotide sequence, with iChao1 and Efron-Thisted estimators extrapolating total richness. To characterize and compare the paired lesions, the analysis used Pielou's evenness, Simpson's index, the proportional abundance of the top-ten clones, and the Morisita overlap index. TCRdb took this table from immuneACCESS and kept in-frame rearrangements with V and J called. Such tables lack part of the clones; where checked against another copy, unresolved V genes explain under half of the gap, and the rest is unexplained. V, J and clone size are taken as reported in that table, and D and trimming were inferred from the DNA itself. The sample includes roughly 4,500 clones, with 70% to 90% observed a single time. The ten biggest clones cover around 5.8% of the sample.

This clone was recorded only once. The specificity of this receptor is unknown. The junction differs from germline at one of its ends, possibly a read error. The CDR3, cysteine through phenylalanine, is 14 amino acids long. The DNA shown is the 42-base CDR3, in frame from base 1. The germline V gene supplies CDR1 SGDLS and CDR2 YYNGEE. Patients had resection for either synchronous oligometastatic disease or delayed recurrence of a solitary brain metastasis. To avoid including cancers other than NSCLC, any patient with a history of multiple malignancies was excluded. Tumor areas were macrodissected from 5 or 6 deparaffinized approximately 11 um unstained sections under guidance from marked H&E slides. All specimens were formalin-fixed and paraffin-embedded (FFPE). The AllPrep DNA/RNA FFPE Kit was used for extraction of genomic DNA.

The source material was tumor tissue from the primary lung tumor. Read against the paper, the sample's cell subset or site label means: primary lung cancer lesion. The sequence joins TRBV9 to TRBJ2-1; confidence is insufficient to name the D gene. The TCR was taken from a woman between 45 and 65 years old with non-small cell lung cancer. CDR3 protein: CASSVSGLANKQFF. The nucleotide sequence reads as follows: TGTGCCAGCAGCGTAAGTGGGTTAGCCAATAAGCAGTTCTTC.